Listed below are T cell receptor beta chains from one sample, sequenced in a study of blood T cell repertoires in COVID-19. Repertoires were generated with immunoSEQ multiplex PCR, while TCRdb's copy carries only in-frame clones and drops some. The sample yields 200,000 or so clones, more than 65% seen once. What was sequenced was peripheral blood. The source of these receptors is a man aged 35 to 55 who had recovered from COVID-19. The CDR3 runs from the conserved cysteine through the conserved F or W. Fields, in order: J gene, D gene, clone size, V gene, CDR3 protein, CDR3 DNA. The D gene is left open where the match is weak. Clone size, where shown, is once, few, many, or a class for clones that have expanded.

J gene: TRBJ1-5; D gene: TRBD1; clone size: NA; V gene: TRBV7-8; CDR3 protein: CASSSDRGQPQHF; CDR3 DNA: TGTGCCAGCAGCTCCGACAGGGGTCAGCCCCAGCATTTT
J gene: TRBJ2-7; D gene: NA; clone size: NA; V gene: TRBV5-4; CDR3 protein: CASSLEQGTYEQYF; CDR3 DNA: TGTGCCAGCAGCTTGGAACAGGGTACCTACGAGCAGTACTTC
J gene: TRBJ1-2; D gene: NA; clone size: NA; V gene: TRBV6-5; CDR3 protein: CASSLARQFYGYTF; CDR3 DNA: TGTGCCAGCAGTTTAGCTAGACAGTTCTATGGCTACACCTTC
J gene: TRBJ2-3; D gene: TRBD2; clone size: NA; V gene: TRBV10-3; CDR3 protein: CAISDRLRGDVTDTQYF; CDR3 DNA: TGTGCCATCAGTGATCGCCTGCGGGGGGACGTCACAGATACGCAGTATTTT
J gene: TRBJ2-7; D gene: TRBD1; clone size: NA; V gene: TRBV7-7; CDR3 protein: CASSLCRTGPKIAYF; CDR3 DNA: TGTGCCAGCAGCTTATGTCGGACAGGCCCTAAAATAGCTTACTTC
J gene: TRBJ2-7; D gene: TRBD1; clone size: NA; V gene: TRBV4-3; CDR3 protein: CASSRDRGNEQYF; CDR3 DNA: TGCGCCAGCAGCCGGGACAGGGGGAACGAGCAGTACTTC
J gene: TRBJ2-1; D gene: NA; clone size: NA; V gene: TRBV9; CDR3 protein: CASSVFGTSEGEQFF; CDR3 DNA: TGTGCCAGCAGCGTATTCGGTACTTCCGAGGGTGAGCAGTTCTTC
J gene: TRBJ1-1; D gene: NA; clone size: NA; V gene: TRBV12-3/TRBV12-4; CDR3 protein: CASSRQSPEAFF; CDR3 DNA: TGTGCCAGCAGTCGACAGTCCCCCGAAGCTTTCTTT
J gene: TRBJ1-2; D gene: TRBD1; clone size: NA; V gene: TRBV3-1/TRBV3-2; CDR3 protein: CASSQTGAGGYTF; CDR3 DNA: TGTGCCAGCAGCCAAACAGGGGCCGGTGGCTACACCTTC
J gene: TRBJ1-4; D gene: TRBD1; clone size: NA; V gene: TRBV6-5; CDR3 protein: CASSYRQGGKLFF; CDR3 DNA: TGTGCCAGCAGTTACCGACAGGGCGGAAAACTGTTTTTT
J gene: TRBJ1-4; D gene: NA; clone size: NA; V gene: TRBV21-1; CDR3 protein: CASSARRAGNEKLFF; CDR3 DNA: TGTGCCAGCAGCGCTCGCAGGGCAGGAAATGAAAAACTGTTTTTT
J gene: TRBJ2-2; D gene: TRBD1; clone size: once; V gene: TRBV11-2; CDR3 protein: CASSYNRGSTGELFF; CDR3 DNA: TGTGCCAGCAGCTATAACAGGGGTTCCACCGGGGAGCTGTTTTTT
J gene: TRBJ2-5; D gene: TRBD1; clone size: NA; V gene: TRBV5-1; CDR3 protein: CASSLGTGGAETQYF; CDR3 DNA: TGCGCCAGCAGCTTGGGGACAGGGGGCGCAGAGACCCAGTACTTC
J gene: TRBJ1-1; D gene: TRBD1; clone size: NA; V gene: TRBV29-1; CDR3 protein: CSVEGQPNTEAFF; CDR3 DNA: TGCAGCGTTGAGGGACAGCCGAACACTGAAGCTTTCTTT
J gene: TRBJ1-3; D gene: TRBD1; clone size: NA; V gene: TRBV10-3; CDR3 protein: CAIRPTGDSGNTIYF; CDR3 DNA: TGTGCCATCAGACCGACAGGGGACTCTGGAAACACCATATATTTT
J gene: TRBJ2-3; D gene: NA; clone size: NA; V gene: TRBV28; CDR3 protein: CASSLWGTGKLLNYTQYF; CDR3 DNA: TGTGCCAGCAGTTTATGGGGAACCGGGAAACTATTGAATTATACGCAGTATTTT
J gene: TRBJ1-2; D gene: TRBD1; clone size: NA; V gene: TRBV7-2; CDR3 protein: CASSSRQGRSGYTF; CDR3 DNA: TGTGCCAGCAGCTCACGACAGGGCCGCTCGGGCTACACCTTC
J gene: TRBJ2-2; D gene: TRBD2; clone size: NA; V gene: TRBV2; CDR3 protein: CASSERTSATGELFF; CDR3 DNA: TGTGCCAGCAGTGAAAGGACTAGTGCCACCGGGGAGCTGTTTTTT
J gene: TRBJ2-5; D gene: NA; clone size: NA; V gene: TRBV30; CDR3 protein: CAWTAPSQETQYF; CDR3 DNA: TGTGCCTGGACCGCTCCGAGCCAAGAGACCCAGTACTTC
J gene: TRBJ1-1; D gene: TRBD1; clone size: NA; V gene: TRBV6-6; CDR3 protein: CASSRQGMNTEAFF; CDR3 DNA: TGTGCCAGCAGTAGACAGGGGATGAACACTGAAGCTTTCTTT
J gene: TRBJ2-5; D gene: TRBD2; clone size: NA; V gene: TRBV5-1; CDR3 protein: CASSYSGIPETQYF; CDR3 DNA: TGCGCCAGCAGCTATAGCGGGATCCCGGAGACCCAGTACTTC
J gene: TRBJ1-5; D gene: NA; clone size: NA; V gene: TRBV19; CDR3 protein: CASSIVAGGNQPQHF; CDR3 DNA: TGTGCCAGTAGTATAGTTGCAGGGGGCAATCAGCCCCAGCATTTT
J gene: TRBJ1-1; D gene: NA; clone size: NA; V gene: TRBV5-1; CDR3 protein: CASSLGPDSPEAFF; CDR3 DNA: TGCGCCAGCAGCTTGGGTCCGGACAGTCCCGAAGCTTTCTTT
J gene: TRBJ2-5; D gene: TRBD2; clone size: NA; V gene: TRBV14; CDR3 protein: CASSRQLAGVETQYF; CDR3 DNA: TGTGCCAGCAGCCGCCAACTAGCGGGAGTTGAGACCCAGTACTTC
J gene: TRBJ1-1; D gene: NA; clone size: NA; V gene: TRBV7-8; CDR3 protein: CASSYATSGSNTEAFF; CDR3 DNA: TGTGCCAGCAGCTACGCAACTAGCGGATCGAACACTGAAGCTTTCTTT
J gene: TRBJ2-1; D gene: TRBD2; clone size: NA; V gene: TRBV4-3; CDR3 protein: CASSQDAGGYNEQFF; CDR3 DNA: TGCGCCAGCAGCCAAGACGCGGGAGGATACAATGAGCAGTTCTTC
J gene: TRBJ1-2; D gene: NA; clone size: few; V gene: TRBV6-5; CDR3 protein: CASTGSGYGYTF; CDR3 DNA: TGTGCCAGCACGGGGTCGGGCTATGGCTACACCTTC
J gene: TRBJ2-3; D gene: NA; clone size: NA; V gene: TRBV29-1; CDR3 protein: CSVSYGRYTDTQYF; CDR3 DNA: TGCAGCGTTTCTTATGGTCGGTACACAGATACGCAGTATTTT
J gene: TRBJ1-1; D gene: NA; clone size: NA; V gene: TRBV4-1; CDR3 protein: CASSQASLAGTLNTEAFF; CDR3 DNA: TGCGCCAGCAGCCAAGCTTCACTCGCCGGGACACTTAACACTGAAGCTTTCTTT
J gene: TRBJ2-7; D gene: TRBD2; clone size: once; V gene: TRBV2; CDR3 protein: CASRSRTSGYEQYF; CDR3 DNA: TGTGCCAGCAGAAGCCGGACTAGCGGCTACGAGCAGTACTTC
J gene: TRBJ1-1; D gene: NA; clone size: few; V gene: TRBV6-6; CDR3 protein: CASTQGQGNTEAFF; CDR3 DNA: TGTGCCAGCACCCAAGGGCAGGGGAACACTGAAGCTTTCTTT
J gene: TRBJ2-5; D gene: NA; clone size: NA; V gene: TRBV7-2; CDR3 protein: CASSFSRQTQYF; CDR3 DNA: TGTGCCAGCAGCTTTAGCCGGCAGACCCAGTACTTC
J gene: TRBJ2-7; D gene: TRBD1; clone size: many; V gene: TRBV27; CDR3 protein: CASRTGAYEQYF; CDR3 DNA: TGTGCCAGCAGAACAGGGGCCTACGAGCAGTACTTC
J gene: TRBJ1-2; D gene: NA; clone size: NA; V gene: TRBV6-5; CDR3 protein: CASLDPGHQNYGYTF; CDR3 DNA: TGTGCCAGCCTTGACCCGGGACACCAAAACTATGGCTACACCTTC
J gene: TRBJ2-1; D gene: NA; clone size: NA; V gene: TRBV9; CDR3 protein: CASSVAGNSFQNEQFF; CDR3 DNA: TGTGCCAGCAGCGTAGCGGGGAACTCTTTTCAGAATGAGCAGTTCTTC
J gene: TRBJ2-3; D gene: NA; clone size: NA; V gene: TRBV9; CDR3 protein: CASSVGRGTDTQYF; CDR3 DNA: TGTGCCAGCAGCGTAGGGAGGGGCACAGATACGCAGTATTTT
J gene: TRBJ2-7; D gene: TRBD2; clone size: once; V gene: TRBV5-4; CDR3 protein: CASSRGASGGSYEQYF; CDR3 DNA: TGTGCCAGCAGTCGGGGGGCTAGCGGGGGTTCCTACGAGCAGTACTTC
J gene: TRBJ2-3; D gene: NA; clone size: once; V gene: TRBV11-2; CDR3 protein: CASGDPSRGLSDTQYF; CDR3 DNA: TGTGCCAGCGGCGATCCATCCCGGGGGTTATCAGATACGCAGTATTTT
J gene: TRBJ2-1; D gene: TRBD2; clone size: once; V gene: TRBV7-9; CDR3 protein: CASSSNSARGSVGEQFF; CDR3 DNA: TGTGCCAGCAGCTCCAATTCTGCGCGGGGGTCGGTTGGTGAGCAGTTCTTC
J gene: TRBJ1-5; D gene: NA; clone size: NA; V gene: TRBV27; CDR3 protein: CASSLSGRGNQPQHF; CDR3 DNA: TGTGCCAGCAGTTTATCGGGGCGAGGCAATCAGCCCCAGCATTTT
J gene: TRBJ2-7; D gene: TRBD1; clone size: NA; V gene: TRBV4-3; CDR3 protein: CASSQGTGTYEQYF; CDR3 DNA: TGCGCCAGCAGCCAAGGGACAGGGACCTACGAGCAGTACTTC
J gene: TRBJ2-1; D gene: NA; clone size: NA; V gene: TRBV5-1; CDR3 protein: CASSTIPGHDYNEQFF; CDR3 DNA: TGCGCCAGCAGCACTATCCCGGGACACGATTACAATGAGCAGTTCTTC
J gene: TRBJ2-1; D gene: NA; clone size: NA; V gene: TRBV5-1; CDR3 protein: CASSLNRNEQFF; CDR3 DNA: TGCGCCAGCAGCTTGAACCGGAATGAGCAGTTCTTC
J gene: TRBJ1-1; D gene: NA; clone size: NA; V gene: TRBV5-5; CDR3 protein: CASSRRGLNTEAFF; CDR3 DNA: TGTGCCAGCAGCCGCAGGGGCCTGAACACTGAAGCTTTCTTT
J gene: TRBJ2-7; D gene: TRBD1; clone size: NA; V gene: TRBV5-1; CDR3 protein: CASSFRTGFTYEQYF; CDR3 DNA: TGCGCCAGCAGCTTCCGGACAGGGTTTACCTACGAGCAGTACTTC
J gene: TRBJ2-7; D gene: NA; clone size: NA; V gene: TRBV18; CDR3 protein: CASSPQGAYEQYF; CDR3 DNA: TGTGCCAGCTCACCACAGGGAGCCTACGAGCAGTACTTC
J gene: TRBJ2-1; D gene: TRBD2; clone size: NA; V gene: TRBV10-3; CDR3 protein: CAIRRGTSGRSGYNEQFF; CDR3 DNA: TGTGCCATCAGGAGGGGGACTAGCGGGAGGAGTGGCTACAATGAGCAGTTCTTC
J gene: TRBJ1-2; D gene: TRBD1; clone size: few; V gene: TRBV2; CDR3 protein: CASSWAGTGDGYTF; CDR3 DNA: TGTGCCAGCAGTTGGGCCGGGACAGGGGATGGCTACACCTTC